This T cell receptor (beta chain) was found in a study of blood T cell repertoires in COVID-19. Study background: Nucleic acid was either cDNA or gDNA, and it came from T cells, B-cell-depleted T cells, or PBMCs.

Per germline, CDR1 SEHNR and CDR2 FQNEAQ (reference sequence). The CDR3 has 14 residues. The V gene lost 1 base and the J gene lost 0 bases, with 6 bases spanning the gap. Within 2 weeks before study entry, exposed participants met a COVID-19 case. Original data processing: It was from reference gene primer amplification that nucleated cell counts were estimated. Here immunoSEQ multiplex PCR was the method, and the copy in TCRdb shows in-frame clones only, minus some. V, J and clone size are taken as reported in that table, and D and trimming were inferred from the DNA itself. Of around 150,000 clones in the sample, approximately 88% are singletons; the top ten hold roughly 4.9%.

This TCR derives from an older man who had been exposed to COVID-19. The sample taken for sequencing was PBMCs or T cells enriched from blood (not recorded which). This chain connects TRBV7-9 to TRBJ1-1, with D possibly being TRBD1 (6 bases). CDR3 protein: CASSLGTVNTEAFF. In DNA form, the CDR3 reads TGTGCCAGCAGCTTAGGGACAGTGAACACTGAAGCTTTCTTT.